This T cell receptor (beta chain) was identified during a study of cytomegalovirus exposure and HLA in healthy donors. General study findings and limits: Cytomegalovirus association was assigned to about 180 TCR beta chains. Owing to their indistinguishability, certain V segments, notably TRBV6-2 and TRBV6-3, were excluded. HLA alleles showed associations with 16,951 TCR beta sequences in a later analysis, at a 0.05 false discovery rate.

It was with 60 Vbeta and 13 Jbeta primers that the PCR ran. Assay: immunoSEQ multiplex PCR; the TCRdb copy retains only in-frame clones and omits some. The repertoire has about 200,000 clones, roughly 85% of them found once; the top ten carry approximately 4.7%. Turning to this clone: Antigen unknown.

Trimming stripped 2 bases from V and 0 bases from J, with 8 bases between. The CDR3 has 14 amino acids. CDR1 and CDR2 from the germline V gene are SGHNT and YENEEA. Specimen: PBMCs. The sequence derives from a woman between 25 and 40 years old in good health and CMV-seropositive. This chain joins TRBV11-3 and TRBJ2-7; D is perhaps TRBD2 (5 bases). The CDR3 nucleotides read TGTGCCAGCAGCTTATACACTAGCTCCTACGAGCAGTACTTC. The encoded protein is CASSLYTSSYEQYF. Variable domain in full (rest from reference TRBV11-3 and TRBJ2-7): EAGVVQSPRYKIIEKKQPVAFWCNPISGHNTLYWYLQNLGQGPELLIRYENEEAVDDSQLPKDRFSAERLKGVDSTLKIQPAELGDSAVYLCASSLYTSSYEQYFGPGTRLTVT.